The TCR beta chain described here comes from a study of shared clonotypes between healthy human individuals. Points from the study as a whole: Represented diversity (both genetic and exposure-history) was limited by the small number of donors.

CD45RO-negative CD8 cells positively selected for CCR7 made up the naive population, which excluded terminally differentiated effector memory CD45RA+ cells. Assay used: immunoSEQ multiplex PCR; TCRdb lists only in-frame clones, some missing. The sample yields roughly 2.1 million clones, 90% to 95% seen once. In regard to this clone: The antigen is not known.

The sequencing input was naive CD8+ T cells from PBMCs. This clonotype was obtained from a young man in good health. Some clones in this sample may be carry-over from other donors' samples.

The CDR3 here is CASSLIRNPNTEAFF. The DNA of the CDR3 is TGTGCCAGCAGTTTAATACGGAACCCGAACACTGAAGCTTTCTTT. The chain has TRBV27 and TRBJ1-1; no definite D call. Germline V gene lookup returns CDR1 MNHEY and CDR2 SMNVEV (reference sequence). The V end was cut by 2 bases, the J end by 1 base, with 11 bases between. There are 15 residues in the CDR3.